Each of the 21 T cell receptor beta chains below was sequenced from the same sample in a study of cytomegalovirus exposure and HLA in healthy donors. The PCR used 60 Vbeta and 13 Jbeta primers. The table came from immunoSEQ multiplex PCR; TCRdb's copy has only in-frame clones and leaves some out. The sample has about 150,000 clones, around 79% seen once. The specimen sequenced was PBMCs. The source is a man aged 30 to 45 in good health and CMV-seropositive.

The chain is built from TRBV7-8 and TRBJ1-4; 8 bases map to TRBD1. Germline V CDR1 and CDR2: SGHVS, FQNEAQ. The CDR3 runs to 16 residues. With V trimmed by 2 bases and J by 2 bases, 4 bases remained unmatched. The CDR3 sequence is CASSLQGAITNEKLFF. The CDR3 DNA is TGTGCCAGCAGCTTACAGGGGGCGATCACTAATGAAAAACTGTTTTTT.

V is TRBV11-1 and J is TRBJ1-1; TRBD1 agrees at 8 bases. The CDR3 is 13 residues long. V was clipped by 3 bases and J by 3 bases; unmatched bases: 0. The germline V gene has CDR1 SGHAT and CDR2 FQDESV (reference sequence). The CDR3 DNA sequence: TGTGCCAGCAGCTTGGACAGGGACACTGAAGCTTTCTTT. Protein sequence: CASSLDRDTEAFF.

CDR3 DNA: TGTGCCAGCAGTTACTCCGGAGAATACGAGCAGTACTTC. This codes for CASSYSGEYEQYF. The rearrangement uses TRBV6-5 and TRBJ2-7; D not certain. V was clipped by 0 bases and J by 4 bases, with 7 bases between them. Germline V CDR1 and CDR2: MNHEY, SVGAGI. The CDR3 loop spans 13 amino acids.

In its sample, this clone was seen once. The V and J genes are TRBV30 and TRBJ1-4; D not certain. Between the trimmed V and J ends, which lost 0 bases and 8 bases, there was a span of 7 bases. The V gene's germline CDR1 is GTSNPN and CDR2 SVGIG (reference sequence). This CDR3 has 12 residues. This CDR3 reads CAWSVIREKLFF. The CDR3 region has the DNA TGTGCCTGGAGTGTAATCCGGGAAAAACTGTTTTTT.

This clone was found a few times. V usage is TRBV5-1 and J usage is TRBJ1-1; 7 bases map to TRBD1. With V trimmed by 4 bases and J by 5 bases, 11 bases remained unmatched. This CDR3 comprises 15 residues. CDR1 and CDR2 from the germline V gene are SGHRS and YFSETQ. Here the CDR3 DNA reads TGCGCCAGCAGCACTCAGACAGGGTCAGGGACTGAAGCTTTCTTT. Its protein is CASSTQTGSGTEAFF.

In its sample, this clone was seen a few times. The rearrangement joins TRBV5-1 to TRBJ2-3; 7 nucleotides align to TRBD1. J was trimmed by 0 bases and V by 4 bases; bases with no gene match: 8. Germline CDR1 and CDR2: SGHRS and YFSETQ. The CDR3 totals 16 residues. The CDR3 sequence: CASSPRQGGSTDTQYF. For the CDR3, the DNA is TGCGCCAGCAGCCCCCGACAGGGCGGGAGCACAGATACGCAGTATTTT.

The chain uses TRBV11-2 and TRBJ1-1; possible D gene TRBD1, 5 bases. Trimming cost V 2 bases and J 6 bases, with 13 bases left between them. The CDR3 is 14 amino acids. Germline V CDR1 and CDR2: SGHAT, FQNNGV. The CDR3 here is CASSLIATGAEAFF. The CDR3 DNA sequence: TGTGCCAGCAGCTTAATCGCCACGGGGGCTGAAGCTTTCTTT.

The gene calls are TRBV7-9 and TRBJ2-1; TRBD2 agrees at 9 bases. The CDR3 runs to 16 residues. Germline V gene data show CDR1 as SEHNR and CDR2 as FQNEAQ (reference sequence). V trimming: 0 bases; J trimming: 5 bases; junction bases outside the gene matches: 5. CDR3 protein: CASSLAGTSRNNEQFF. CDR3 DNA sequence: TGTGCCAGCAGCTTAGCGGGGACTAGCCGAAACAATGAGCAGTTCTTC. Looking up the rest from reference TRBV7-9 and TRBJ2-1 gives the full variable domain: DTGVSQNPRHKITKRGQNVTFRCDPISEHNRLYWYRQTLGQGPEFLTYFQNEAQLEKSRLLSDRFSAERPKGSFSTLEIQRTEQGDSAMYLCASSLAGTSRNNEQFFGPGTRLTVL.

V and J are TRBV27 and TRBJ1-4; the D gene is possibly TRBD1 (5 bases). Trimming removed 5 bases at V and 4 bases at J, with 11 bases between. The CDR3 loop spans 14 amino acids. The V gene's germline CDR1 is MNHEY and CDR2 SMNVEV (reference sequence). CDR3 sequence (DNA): TGTGCCAGCAGTCGCGGGGCCGATAATGAAAAACTGTTTTTT. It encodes CASSRGADNEKLFF.

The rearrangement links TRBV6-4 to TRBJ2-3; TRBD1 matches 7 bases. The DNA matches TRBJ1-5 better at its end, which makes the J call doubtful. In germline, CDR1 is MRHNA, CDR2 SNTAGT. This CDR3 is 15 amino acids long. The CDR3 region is CASSEDLAGTDTQHF. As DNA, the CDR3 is TGTGCCAGCAGCGAGGATCTAGCGGGGACAGATACGCAGCATTTT.

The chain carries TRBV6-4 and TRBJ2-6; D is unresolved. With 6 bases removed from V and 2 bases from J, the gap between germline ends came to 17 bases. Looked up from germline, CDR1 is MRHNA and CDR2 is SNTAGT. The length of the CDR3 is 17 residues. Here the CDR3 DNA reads TGTGCCAGCAGCCCTACTAAGCTAGTGGCTGGGGCCAACGTCCTGACTTTC. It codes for CASSPTKLVAGANVLTF.

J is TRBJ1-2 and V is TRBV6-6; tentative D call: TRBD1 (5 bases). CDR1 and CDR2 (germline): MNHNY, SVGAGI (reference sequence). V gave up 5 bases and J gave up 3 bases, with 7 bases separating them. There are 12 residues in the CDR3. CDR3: CASSQGYYGYTF. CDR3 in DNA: TGTGCCAGCAGTCAGGGTTACTATGGCTACACCTTC.

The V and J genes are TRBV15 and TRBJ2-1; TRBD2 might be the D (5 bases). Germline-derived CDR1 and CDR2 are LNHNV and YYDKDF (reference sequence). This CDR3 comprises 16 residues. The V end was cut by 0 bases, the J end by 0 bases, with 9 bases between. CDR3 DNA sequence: TGTGCCACCAGCAGAGATTTAGCGACCTCCTACAATGAGCAGTTCTTC. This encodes CATSRDLATSYNEQFF.

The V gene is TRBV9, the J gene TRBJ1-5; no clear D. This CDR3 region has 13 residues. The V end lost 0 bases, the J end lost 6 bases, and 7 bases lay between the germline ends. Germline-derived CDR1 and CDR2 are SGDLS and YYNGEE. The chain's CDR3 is CASSVGESQPQHF. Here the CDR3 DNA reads TGTGCCAGCAGCGTAGGGGAGTCTCAGCCCCAGCATTTT.

CDR3 residues: CASSLPRVGRNQGYTF. The CDR3 DNA reads TGTGCCAGCAGTTTACCCCGTGTGGGGCGAAATCAGGGCTACACCTTC. The chain uses TRBV28 and TRBJ1-2, with a possible D match to TRBD1 (5 bases). CDR1 MDHEN and CDR2 SYDVKM come from the germline V gene. The CDR3 loop spans 16 amino acids. V shed 2 bases and J shed 8 bases, with 21 bases lying between them.

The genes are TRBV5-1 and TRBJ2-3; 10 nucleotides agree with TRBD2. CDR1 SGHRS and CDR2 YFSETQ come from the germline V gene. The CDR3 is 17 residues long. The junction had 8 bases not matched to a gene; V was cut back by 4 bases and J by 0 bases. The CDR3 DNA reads TGCGCCAGCAGCCCTCGGACTAGCGGATTTAGCACAGATACGCAGTATTTT. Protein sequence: CASSPRTSGFSTDTQYF. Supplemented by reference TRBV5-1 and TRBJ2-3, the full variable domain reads KAGVTQTPRYLIKTRGQQVTLSCSPISGHRSVSWYQQTPGQGLQFLFEYFSETQRNKGNFPGRFSGRQFSNSRSEMNVSTLELGDSALYLCASSPRTSGFSTDTQYFGPGTRLTVL.

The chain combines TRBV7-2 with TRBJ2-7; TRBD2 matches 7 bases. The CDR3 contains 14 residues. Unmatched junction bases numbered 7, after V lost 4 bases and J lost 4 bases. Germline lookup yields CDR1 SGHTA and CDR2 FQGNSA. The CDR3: CASSSQRREYEQYF. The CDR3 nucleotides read TGTGCCAGCAGCTCCCAAAGGCGGGAGTACGAGCAGTACTTC.

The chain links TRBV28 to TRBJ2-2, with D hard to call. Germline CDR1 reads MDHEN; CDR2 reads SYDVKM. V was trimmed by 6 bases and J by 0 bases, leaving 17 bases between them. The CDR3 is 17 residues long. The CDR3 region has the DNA TGTGCCAGCAGCATTGACGAGACAATCGCGAACACCGGGGAGCTGTTTTTT. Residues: CASSIDETIANTGELFF.

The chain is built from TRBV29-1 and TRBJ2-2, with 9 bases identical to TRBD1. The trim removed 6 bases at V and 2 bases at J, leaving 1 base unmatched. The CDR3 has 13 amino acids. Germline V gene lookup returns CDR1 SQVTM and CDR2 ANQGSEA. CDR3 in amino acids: CSVGQGNTGELFF. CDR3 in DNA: TGCAGCGTGGGACAGGGAAACACCGGGGAGCTGTTTTTT.

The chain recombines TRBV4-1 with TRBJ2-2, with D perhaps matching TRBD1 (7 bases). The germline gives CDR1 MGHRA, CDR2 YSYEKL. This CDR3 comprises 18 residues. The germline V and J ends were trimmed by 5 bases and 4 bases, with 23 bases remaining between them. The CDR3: CASSTYQGGKRVTGELFF. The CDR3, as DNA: TGCGCCAGCAGCACCTACCAGGGGGGAAAGCGAGTCACCGGGGAGCTGTTTTTT.

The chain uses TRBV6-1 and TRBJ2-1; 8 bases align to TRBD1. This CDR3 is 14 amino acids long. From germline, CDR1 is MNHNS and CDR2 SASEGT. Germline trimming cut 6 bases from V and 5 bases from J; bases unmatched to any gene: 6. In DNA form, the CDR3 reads TGTGCCAGCAGCTCCGACAGGGGTGACAATGAGCAGTTCTTC. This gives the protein CASSSDRGDNEQFF.